These T cell receptor beta chains were read from a single sample in a study of CD4 T cells in relation to SARS-CoV-2 and coronaviruses. Antigens for these TCRs are unknown. Here immunoSEQ multiplex PCR was the method, and the copy in TCRdb shows in-frame clones only, minus some. The sample lists roughly 24,000 clones; about three quarters were seen once. The sample consisted of CD4+ T cells from PBMCs, cultured in vitro. All receptors come from a human donor in good health. CDR3s include the opening cysteine and the closing phenylalanine or tryptophan. Part of the rows lack a size; the others show once, few, many or a class for expanded clones.

J,V,size,CDR3
TRBJ1-1,TRBV5-1,NA,CASSYTRQGGTEAFF
TRBJ1-2,TRBV10-1,NA,CASSPQGVIGGYTF
TRBJ2-7,TRBV27,NA,CASSLSPQGAYEQYF
TRBJ1-5,TRBV15,few,CATSREGQFNQPQHF
TRBJ2-3,TRBV12-3/TRBV12-4,NA,CASSLGGRDTQYF
TRBJ2-7,TRBV6-1,NA,CASSAPGRLRAYEQYF
TRBJ1-5,TRBV30,few,CAWSEGQASNQPQHF
TRBJ1-1,TRBV7-4,NA,CASSLDEGEGAFF
TRBJ2-1,TRBV2,NA,CASIGGQGAKNEQFF
TRBJ1-1,TRBV7-9,NA,CASSLAQGLFRNAFF
TRBJ2-5,TRBV6-1,NA,CASSELQDQETQYF
TRBJ2-5,TRBV18,NA,CASSPRPGHAQETQYF
TRBJ2-5,TRBV28,NA,CASSLLSTSGRVQETQYF
TRBJ2-2,TRBV11-3,NA,CASSLSGTTNTGELFF
TRBJ2-3,TRBV28,once,CASSWWRTDTQYF
TRBJ2-4,TRBV2,NA,CASSVGRDTKNIQYF
TRBJ1-1,TRBV5-1,NA,CASSYSGTGTNTEAFF
TRBJ1-5,TRBV27,NA,CASSFSSFNQPQHF
TRBJ1-1,TRBV19,NA,CASSTNYQGKTEAFF
TRBJ2-7,TRBV7-9,few,CASSAGEEQYF
TRBJ2-2,TRBV5-1,NA,CASSLSGGENTGELFF
TRBJ1-5,TRBV6-5,few,CASRETQSNQPQHF
TRBJ2-7,TRBV18,NA,CASSPFDNSYEQYF
TRBJ2-6,TRBV5-6,NA,CASSFYINSGANVLTF
TRBJ1-2,TRBV20-1,NA,CSASTAGYGYTF
TRBJ1-4,TRBV5-1,NA,CASTQGPNEKLFF
TRBJ1-3,TRBV6-5,NA,CASRAGAVGNTIYF
TRBJ1-6,TRBV5-1,NA,CASSLVGGTGVSPLHF
TRBJ2-4,TRBV18,NA,CASSPPVGDIQYF
TRBJ2-7,TRBV9,NA,CASSVAPIQGGEQYF
TRBJ2-3,TRBV3-1/TRBV3-2,NA,CASSRGTSGMTDTQYF
TRBJ2-7,TRBV4-2,NA,CASSHRTGSSYEQYF
TRBJ2-1,TRBV7-3,once,CASSAWGATYNEQFF
TRBJ2-7,TRBV12-3/TRBV12-4,NA,CASSSSYEQYF
TRBJ2-1,TRBV7-9,NA,CASSKTSGSSYNEQFF
TRBJ2-7,TRBV6-2/TRBV6-3,NA,CASSYLLGFYEQYF
TRBJ1-1,TRBV3-1/TRBV3-2,NA,CASSWQGRHTEAFF
TRBJ2-7,TRBV3-1/TRBV3-2,NA,CASSQGSGGPYEQYF
TRBJ2-7,TRBV19,NA,CASTPGPDRAYEQYF
TRBJ2-5,TRBV3-1/TRBV3-2,NA,CASSQRDETQYF
TRBJ2-2,TRBV5-6,once,CASSLGGQNTGELFF
TRBJ2-2,TRBV11-3,NA,CASSLSGTGELFF
TRBJ2-1,TRBV2,NA,CASRDSYNEQFF
TRBJ1-2,TRBV18,few,CASSGLRLGEDGYTF
TRBJ2-1,TRBV24-1,NA,CATSDLVADSYNEQFF
TRBJ2-1,TRBV11-3,NA,CASSSQGGWDDEQFF
TRBJ1-5,TRBV4-1,few,CAPRAVEPQHF
TRBJ2-3,TRBV10-3,NA,CAISKTASGTDTQYF
TRBJ2-2,TRBV7-2,hyperexpanded,CASSFYTGELFF
TRBJ1-1,TRBV9,few,CASSTRTGVGMEAFF
TRBJ1-1,TRBV7-9,NA,CASNRPGATRTTEAFF